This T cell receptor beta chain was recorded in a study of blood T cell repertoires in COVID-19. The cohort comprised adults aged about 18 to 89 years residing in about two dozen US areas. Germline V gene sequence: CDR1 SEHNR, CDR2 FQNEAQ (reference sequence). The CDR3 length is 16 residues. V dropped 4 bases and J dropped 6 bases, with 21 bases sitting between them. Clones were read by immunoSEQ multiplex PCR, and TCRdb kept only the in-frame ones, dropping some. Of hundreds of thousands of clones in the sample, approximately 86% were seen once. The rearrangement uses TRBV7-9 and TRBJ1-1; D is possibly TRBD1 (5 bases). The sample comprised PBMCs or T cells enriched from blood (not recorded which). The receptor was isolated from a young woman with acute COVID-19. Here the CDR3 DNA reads TGTGCCAGCAGCTCCACCCCGTTCGGGGGGAAGGCTGAAGCTTTCTTT. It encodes CASSSTPFGGKAEAFF.